The source of this TCR beta chain is a study of technical replicates of blood from a handful of donors. Germline V gene sequence: CDR1 SGHVS, CDR2 FQNEAQ. V was cut by 1 base and J by 5 bases, with 12 bases left in between. The length of the CDR3 is 14 residues. Sequenced by immunoSEQ multiplex PCR; TCRdb stores in-frame clones only, minus some. The sample gives 80,000 to 95,000 clones, approximately 95% of which show up once; roughly 0.39% is in the top ten. This chain joins TRBV7-8 and TRBJ2-7, with D tentatively TRBD1 (5 bases). The specimen sequenced was T cells isolated from PBMCs. The source of this sequence is a human donor in good health. CDR3 sequence: CASSLEPGFDEQYF. DNA for the CDR3: TGTGCCAGCAGCTTAGAACCAGGGTTCGACGAGCAGTACTTC. The full variable domain, its missing parts supplied by reference TRBV7-8 and TRBJ2-7, is GAGVSQSPRYKVAKRGQDVALRCDPISGHVSLFWYQQALGQGPEFLTYFQNEAQLDKSGLPSDRFFAERPEGSVSTLKIQRTQQEDSAVYLCASSLEPGFDEQYFGPGTRLTVT.